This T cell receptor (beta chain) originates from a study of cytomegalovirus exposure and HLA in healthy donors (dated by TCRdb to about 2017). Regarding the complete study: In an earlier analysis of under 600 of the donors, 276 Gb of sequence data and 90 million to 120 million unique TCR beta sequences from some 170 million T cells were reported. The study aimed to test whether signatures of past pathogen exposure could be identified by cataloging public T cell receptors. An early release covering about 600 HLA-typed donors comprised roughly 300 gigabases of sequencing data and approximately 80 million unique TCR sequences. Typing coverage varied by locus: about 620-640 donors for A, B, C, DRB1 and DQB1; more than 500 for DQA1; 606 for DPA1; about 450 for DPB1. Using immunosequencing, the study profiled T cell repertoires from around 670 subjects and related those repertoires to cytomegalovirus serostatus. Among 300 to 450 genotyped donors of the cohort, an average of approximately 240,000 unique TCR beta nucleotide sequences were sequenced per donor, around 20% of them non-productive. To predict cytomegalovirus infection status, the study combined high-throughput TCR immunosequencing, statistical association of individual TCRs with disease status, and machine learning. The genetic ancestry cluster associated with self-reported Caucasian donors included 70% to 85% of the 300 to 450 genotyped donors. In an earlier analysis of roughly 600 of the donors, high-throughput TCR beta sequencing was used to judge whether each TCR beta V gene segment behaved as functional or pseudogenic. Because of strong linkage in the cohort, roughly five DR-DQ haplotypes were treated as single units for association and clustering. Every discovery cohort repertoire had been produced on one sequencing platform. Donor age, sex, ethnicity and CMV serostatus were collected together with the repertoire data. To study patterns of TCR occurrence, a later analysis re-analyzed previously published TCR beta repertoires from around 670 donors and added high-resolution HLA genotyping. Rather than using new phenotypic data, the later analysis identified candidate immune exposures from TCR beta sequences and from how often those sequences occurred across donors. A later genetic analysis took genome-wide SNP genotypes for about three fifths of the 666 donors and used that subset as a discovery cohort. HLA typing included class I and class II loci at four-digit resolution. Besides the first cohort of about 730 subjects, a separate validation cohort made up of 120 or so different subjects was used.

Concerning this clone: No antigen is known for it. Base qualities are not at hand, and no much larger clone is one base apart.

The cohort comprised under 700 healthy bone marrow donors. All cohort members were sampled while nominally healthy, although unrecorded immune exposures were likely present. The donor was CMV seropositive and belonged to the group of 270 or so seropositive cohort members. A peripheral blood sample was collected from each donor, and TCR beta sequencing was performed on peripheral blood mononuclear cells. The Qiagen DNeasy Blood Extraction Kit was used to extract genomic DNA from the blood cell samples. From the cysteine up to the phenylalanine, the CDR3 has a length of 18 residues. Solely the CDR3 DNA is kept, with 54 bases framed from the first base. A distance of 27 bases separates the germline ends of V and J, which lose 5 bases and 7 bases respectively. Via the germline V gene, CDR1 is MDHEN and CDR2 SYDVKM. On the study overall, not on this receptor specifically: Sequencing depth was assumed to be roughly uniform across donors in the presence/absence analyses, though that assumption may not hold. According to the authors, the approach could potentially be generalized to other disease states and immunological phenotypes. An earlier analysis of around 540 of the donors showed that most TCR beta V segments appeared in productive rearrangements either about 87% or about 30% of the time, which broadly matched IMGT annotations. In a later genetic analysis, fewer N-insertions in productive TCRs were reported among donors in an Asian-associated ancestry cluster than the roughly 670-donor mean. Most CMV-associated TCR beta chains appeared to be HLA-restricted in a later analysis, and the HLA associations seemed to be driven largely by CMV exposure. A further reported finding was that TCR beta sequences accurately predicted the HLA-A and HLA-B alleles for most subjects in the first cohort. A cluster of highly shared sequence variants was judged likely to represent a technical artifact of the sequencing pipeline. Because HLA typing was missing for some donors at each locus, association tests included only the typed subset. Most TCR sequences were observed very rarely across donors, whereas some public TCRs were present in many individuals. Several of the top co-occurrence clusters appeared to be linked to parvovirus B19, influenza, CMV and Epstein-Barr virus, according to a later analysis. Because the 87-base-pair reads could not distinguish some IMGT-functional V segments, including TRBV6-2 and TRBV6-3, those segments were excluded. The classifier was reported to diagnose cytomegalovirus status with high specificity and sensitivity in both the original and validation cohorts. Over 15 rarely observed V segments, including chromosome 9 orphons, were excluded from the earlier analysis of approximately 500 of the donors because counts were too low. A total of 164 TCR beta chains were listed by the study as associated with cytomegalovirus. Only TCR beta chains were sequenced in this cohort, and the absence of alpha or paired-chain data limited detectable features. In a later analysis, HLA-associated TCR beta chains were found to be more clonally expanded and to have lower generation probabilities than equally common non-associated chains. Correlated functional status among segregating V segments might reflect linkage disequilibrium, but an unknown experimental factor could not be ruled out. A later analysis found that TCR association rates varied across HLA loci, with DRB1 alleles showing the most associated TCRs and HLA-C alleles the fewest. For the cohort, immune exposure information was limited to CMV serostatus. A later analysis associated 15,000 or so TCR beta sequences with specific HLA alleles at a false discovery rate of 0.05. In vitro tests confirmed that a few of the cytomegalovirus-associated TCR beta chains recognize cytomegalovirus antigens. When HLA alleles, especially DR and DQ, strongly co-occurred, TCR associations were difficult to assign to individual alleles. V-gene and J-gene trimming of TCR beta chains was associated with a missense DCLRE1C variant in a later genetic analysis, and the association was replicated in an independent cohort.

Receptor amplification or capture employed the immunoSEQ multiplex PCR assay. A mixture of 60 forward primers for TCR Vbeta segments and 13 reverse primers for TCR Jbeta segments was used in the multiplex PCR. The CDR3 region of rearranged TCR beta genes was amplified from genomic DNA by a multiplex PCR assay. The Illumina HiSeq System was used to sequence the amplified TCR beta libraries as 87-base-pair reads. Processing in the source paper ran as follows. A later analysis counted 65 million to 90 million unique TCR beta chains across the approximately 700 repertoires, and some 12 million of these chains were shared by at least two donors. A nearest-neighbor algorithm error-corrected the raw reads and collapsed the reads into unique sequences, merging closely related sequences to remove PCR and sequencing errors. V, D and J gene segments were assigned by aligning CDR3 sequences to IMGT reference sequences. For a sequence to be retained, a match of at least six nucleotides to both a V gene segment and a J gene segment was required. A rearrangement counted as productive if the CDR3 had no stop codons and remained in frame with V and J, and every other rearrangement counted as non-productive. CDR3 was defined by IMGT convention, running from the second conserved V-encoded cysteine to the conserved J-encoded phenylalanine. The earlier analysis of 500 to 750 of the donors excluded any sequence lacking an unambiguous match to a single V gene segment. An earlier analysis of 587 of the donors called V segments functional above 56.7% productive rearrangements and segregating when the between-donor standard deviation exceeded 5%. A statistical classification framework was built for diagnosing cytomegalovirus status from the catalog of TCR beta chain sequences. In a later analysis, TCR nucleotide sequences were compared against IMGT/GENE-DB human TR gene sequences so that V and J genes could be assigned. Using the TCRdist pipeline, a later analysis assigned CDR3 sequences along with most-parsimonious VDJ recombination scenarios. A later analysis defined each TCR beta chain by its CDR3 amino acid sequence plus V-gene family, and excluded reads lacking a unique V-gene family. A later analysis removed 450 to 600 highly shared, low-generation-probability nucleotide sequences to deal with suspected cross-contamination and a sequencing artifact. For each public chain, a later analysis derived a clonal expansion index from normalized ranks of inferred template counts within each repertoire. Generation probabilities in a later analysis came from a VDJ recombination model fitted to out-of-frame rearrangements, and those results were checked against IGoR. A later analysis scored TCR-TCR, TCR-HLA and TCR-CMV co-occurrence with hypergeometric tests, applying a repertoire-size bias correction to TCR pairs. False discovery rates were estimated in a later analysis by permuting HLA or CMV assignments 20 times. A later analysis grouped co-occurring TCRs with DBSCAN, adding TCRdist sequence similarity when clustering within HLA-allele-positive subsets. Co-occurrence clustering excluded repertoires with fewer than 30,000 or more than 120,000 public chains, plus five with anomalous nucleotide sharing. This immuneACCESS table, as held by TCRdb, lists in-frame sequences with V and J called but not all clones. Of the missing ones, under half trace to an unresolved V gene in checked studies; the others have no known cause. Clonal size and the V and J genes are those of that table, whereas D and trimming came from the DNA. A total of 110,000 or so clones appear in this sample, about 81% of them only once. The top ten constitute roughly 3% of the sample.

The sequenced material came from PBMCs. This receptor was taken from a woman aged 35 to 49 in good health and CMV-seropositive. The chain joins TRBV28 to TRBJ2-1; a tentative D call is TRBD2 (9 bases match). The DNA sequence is TGTGCCAGCAGTCTCAGGGGGCTAGCGGGAATCGGGTTGAATGAGCAGTTCTTC. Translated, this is CASSLRGLAGIGLNEQFF.